This T cell receptor (beta chain) is from a study of PD-1 blockade in mismatch repair-deficient tumors. Across the whole study: Patients had approximately 12 mismatch repair-deficient cancer types and were previously treated and progressing. Study findings and constraints: Tumor-resident clones, often undetectable pretreatment in blood, expanded then contracted after pembrolizumab.

Comment on this clone: Antigen specificity is unknown.

Mismatch repair deficiency was confirmed in all patients, by PCR or immunohistochemistry. A few pembrolizumab responders had their TCRs sequenced. Only in-frame clones appear in the TCRdb table, and some are missing; sequencing was by immunoSEQ multiplex PCR. Of about 51,000 clones listed, approximately 78% are singletons. Germline-derived CDR1 and CDR2 are SNHLY and FYNNEI. The CDR3 covers 15 residues. Trimming at V came to 6 bases and at J to 3 bases, leaving 8 bases not matched to a gene. The material was peripheral blood, obtained 4 weeks after starting pembrolizumab. The source of this sequence is an adult with mismatch repair-deficient cancer. This chain connects TRBV2 to TRBJ1-5; 7 bases agree with TRBD1. CDR3 bases: TGTGCCAGCAGCCCGACAGGGTTGTACAATCAGCCCCAGCATTTT. Its translation is CASSPTGLYNQPQHF.